This is a list of T cell receptor beta chains from one sample in a study of PD-L1 blockade in urothelial cancer. Repertoires were generated with immunoSEQ multiplex PCR, while TCRdb's copy carries only in-frame clones and drops some. The data contain 100,000 or so clones, about 89% of them singletons. Sequencing used PBMCs, obtained around atezolizumab (anti-PD-L1) treatment. Receptors were obtained from a woman of 80 years or more with urothelial cancer. CDR3s include the opening cysteine and the closing phenylalanine or tryptophan. Fields, in order: D gene, J gene, clone size, V gene, CDR3 protein, CDR3 DNA. The D gene is left open where the match is weak. Some rows mark clone size as missing; the rest say once, few, many or name a class of expanded clone.

NA TRBJ1-1 NA TRBV5-3 CARSFSTGMVTEAFF TGTGCCAGAAGCTTTTCAACAGGGATGGTAACTGAAGCTTTCTTT
NA TRBJ1-1 NA TRBV27 CASSLQADTEAFF TGTGCCAGCAGCCTACAGGCGGACACTGAAGCTTTCTTT
NA TRBJ2-3 NA TRBV9 CASSVGAVSASSTDTQYF TGTGCCAGCAGCGTAGGGGCAGTCTCAGCTTCTAGCACAGATACGCAGTATTTT
NA TRBJ1-5 NA TRBV7-9 CATGNSNQPQHF TGTGCCACAGGGAATAGCAATCAGCCCCAGCATTTT
TRBD1 TRBJ1-2 once TRBV28 CASRGGQGAPYGYTF TGTGCCAGCAGGGGTGGACAGGGGGCCCCCTATGGCTACACCTTC
TRBD1 TRBJ2-1 NA TRBV28 CASGQGRYEQFF TGTGCCAGCGGACAGGGACGTTATGAGCAGTTCTTC
TRBD1 TRBJ2-7 many TRBV9 CASSVSGTALYEQYF TGTGCCAGCAGCGTATCTGGGACAGCCCTCTACGAGCAGTACTTC
NA TRBJ1-1 once TRBV28 CASGFRGAFF TGTGCCAGCGGGTTCCGCGGAGCTTTCTTT
NA TRBJ2-3 NA TRBV6-4 CASSLRQGSDTQYF TGTGCCAGCAGCCTTCGGCAGGGGTCAGATACGCAGTATTTT
TRBD1 TRBJ2-7 NA TRBV27 CASSPGQGNGEQYF TGTGCCAGCAGTCCCGGACAGGGTAACGGCGAGCAGTACTTC
NA TRBJ2-3 few TRBV7-6 CASSLAGVADTQYF TGTGCCAGCAGCTTAGCGGGAGTGGCAGATACGCAGTATTTT
NA TRBJ2-7 NA TRBV7-2 CASSPRPEYEQYF TGTGCCAGCAGCCCTAGACCGGAATACGAGCAGTACTTC
NA TRBJ1-2 NA TRBV6-5 CASRAENYGYTF TGTGCCAGCAGGGCCGAAAACTATGGCTACACCTTC
TRBD2 TRBJ2-2 NA TRBV5-1 CASSLTSGSTGELFF TGCGCCAGCAGCTTGACTAGCGGGTCAACCGGGGAGCTGTTTTTT
TRBD2 TRBJ2-7 NA TRBV19 CASSPNPPGLAGVHEQYF TGTGCCAGTAGTCCAAATCCCCCGGGACTAGCGGGAGTCCACGAGCAGTACTTC
NA TRBJ1-2 few TRBV27 CASREGSYGYTF TGTGCCAGCAGGGAGGGGTCCTATGGCTACACCTTC
NA TRBJ1-2 NA TRBV18 CASSPREGGGYTF TGTGCCAGCTCACCCCGGGAAGGTGGGGGCTACACCTTC
TRBD1 TRBJ1-5 NA TRBV19 CASSIIPGQGGVQPQHF TGTGCCAGTAGTATAATCCCGGGACAGGGTGGTGTGCAGCCCCAGCATTTT
TRBD2 TRBJ2-2 NA TRBV6-1 CASSEAGGRVTGELFF TGTGCCAGCAGTGAAGCGGGCGGGAGGGTAACCGGGGAGCTGTTTTTT
TRBD1 TRBJ1-1 NA TRBV28 CASSFGQGRIGTEAFF TGTGCCAGCAGCTTCGGACAGGGTAGGATCGGGACTGAAGCTTTCTTT
NA TRBJ2-5 NA TRBV7-9 CASSSAGGIETQYF TGTGCCAGCAGCTCTGCAGGAGGAATAGAGACCCAGTACTTC
NA TRBJ2-7 NA TRBV29-1 CSVESGGGYEQYF TGCAGCGTTGAATCGGGGGGCGGTTACGAGCAGTACTTC
NA TRBJ2-7 NA TRBV2 CASMPGQGLYEQYF TGTGCCAGCATGCCCGGACAAGGCTTGTACGAGCAGTACTTC
TRBD1 TRBJ1-3 NA TRBV10-3 CAIGGQGQGNTIYF TGTGCCATCGGGGGACAGGGGCAAGGAAACACCATATATTTT
NA TRBJ2-2 NA TRBV27 CASSFGGNGELFF TGTGCCAGCAGTTTTGGAGGGAACGGGGAGCTGTTTTTT
TRBD1 TRBJ2-7 once TRBV5-4 CASSPGQGLREQYF TGTGCCAGCAGCCCGGGACAGGGGTTGAGGGAGCAGTACTTC
NA TRBJ2-1 NA TRBV5-1 CASSASLKVNEQFF TGCGCCAGCAGCGCTAGCCTAAAGGTGAATGAGCAGTTCTTC
NA TRBJ2-5 NA TRBV5-4 CASSQGLGSETQYF TGTGCCAGCAGCCAAGGTCTGGGCTCAGAGACCCAGTACTTC
TRBD2 TRBJ2-7 NA TRBV5-1 CASSKETSGNSYEQYF TGCGCCAGCAGCAAGGAGACTAGCGGGAATTCCTACGAGCAGTACTTC
NA TRBJ2-1 once TRBV18 CASSPFSYNEQFF TGTGCCAGCTCCCCCTTCTCCTACAATGAGCAGTTCTTC
NA TRBJ1-5 NA TRBV5-1 CASSPRVNQPQHF TGCGCCAGCAGCCCCAGGGTCAATCAGCCCCAGCATTTT
TRBD2 TRBJ2-1 NA TRBV28 CASRPSGGNNEQFF TGTGCCAGCAGACCTAGCGGGGGGAACAATGAGCAGTTCTTC
TRBD1 TRBJ1-3 NA TRBV28 CASSLIGGRNTIYF TGTGCCAGCAGTTTAATAGGGGGCAGGAACACCATATATTTT
TRBD1 TRBJ2-7 NA TRBV9 CASSGGQGRSYEQYF TGTGCCAGCAGCGGGGGACAGGGGAGGTCCTACGAGCAGTACTTC
TRBD1 TRBJ2-7 NA TRBV5-6 CASSLGQGGYEQYF TGTGCCAGCAGCCTCGGACAGGGCGGCTACGAGCAGTACTTC
NA TRBJ1-1 NA TRBV5-4 CASTRGGGWVTEAFF TGTGCCAGCACCCGTGGGGGGGGTTGGGTTACTGAAGCTTTCTTT
NA TRBJ2-1 NA TRBV28 CASSFRLYNEQFF TGTGCCAGCAGTTTCCGACTCTACAATGAGCAGTTCTTC
NA TRBJ2-1 NA TRBV7-9 CASSLQGTNEQFF TGTGCCAGCAGCTTACAGGGAACCAATGAGCAGTTCTTC
NA TRBJ1-4 NA TRBV18 CASSPPLNEKLFF TGTGCCAGCTCACCACCCCTTAATGAAAAACTGTTTTTT
NA TRBJ2-7 NA TRBV27 CASTRNEASYEQYF TGTGCCAGCACCAGAAATGAGGCCTCCTACGAGCAGTACTTC
TRBD1 TRBJ2-7 NA TRBV5-1 CASSWTGSYEQYF TGCGCCAGCAGCTGGACAGGTTCCTACGAGCAGTACTTC
TRBD2 TRBJ2-1 NA TRBV5-1 CASSGLAGVYNEQFF TGCGCCAGCTCGGGACTAGCGGGAGTCTACAATGAGCAGTTCTTC
NA TRBJ1-5 NA TRBV30 CAWSVSFSGGNHLNQPQHF TGTGCCTGGAGTGTAAGCTTTTCCGGGGGAAATCATCTTAATCAGCCCCAGCATTTT
NA TRBJ2-2 NA TRBV18 CASPREAAKVYTGELFF TGTGCCAGCCCGCGTGAGGCGGCTAAGGTTTATACCGGGGAGCTGTTTTTT
NA TRBJ2-1 NA TRBV5-1 CASSEEEVQFF TGCGCCAGCAGCGAGGAGGAGGTGCAGTTCTTC
TRBD1 TRBJ1-2 NA TRBV11-2 CASRDTDRYHGYTF TGTGCCAGCAGGGATACGGACAGGTACCACGGCTACACCTTC
TRBD2 TRBJ2-7 NA TRBV5-3 CARSEDDVRAGDRVGPYEQYF TGTGCCAGAAGCGAAGATGACGTTAGAGCGGGAGATCGGGTGGGACCCTACGAGCAGTACTTC
TRBD2 TRBJ2-3 NA TRBV30 CAWSVRGGGDTQYF TGTGCCTGGAGTGTGCGCGGGGGGGGAGATACGCAGTATTTT
NA TRBJ2-1 once TRBV19 CASSTPGLSYNEQFF TGTGCCAGTAGTACCCCAGGACTTTCCTACAATGAGCAGTTCTTC
NA TRBJ2-2 few TRBV10-2 CASSELGGVDTGELFF TGCGCCAGCAGTGAGTTGGGGGGAGTCGACACCGGGGAGCTGTTTTTT
NA TRBJ2-7 NA TRBV6-5 CASSSRSYYEQYF TGTGCCAGCAGTTCCCGGAGCTACTACGAGCAGTACTTC
TRBD1 TRBJ2-2 NA TRBV28 CASSLVRTGNTGELFF TGTGCCAGCAGTTTGGTCAGGACAGGGAACACCGGGGAGCTGTTTTTT
NA TRBJ1-4 NA TRBV28 CASSSDSINEKLFF TGTGCCAGCAGCTCCGACAGTATCAATGAAAAACTGTTTTTT
TRBD1 TRBJ1-2 NA TRBV7-9 CASSTRQGVDKGSNYGYTF TGTGCCAGCAGCACCCGACAGGGGGTTGATAAGGGTAGCAACTATGGCTACACCTTC
NA TRBJ1-3 NA TRBV27 CASSPEGPGVRPGNTIYF TGTGCCAGCAGCCCAGAGGGACCAGGGGTCCGCCCTGGAAACACCATATATTTT